A single sample gave rise to the 3 T cell receptor beta chains below, sequenced in a study of T cell repertoires in cytomegalovirus infection. In TCRdb, the reads were re-called with MiXCR into one record per CDR3 protein. Of hundreds of thousands of distinct CDR3 sequences listed, about two fifths are singletons. These TCRs' antigens remain unknown. The material was cultured PBMCs, obtained from culture after CMV antigen stimulation. These receptors were obtained from a human donor in good health (CMV status not recorded). Some clones in this sample may be carry-over from other donors' samples.

V and J are TRBV15 and TRBJ2-7; D is perhaps TRBD2 (5 bases). Trimming took 0 bases from V and 3 from J, leaving 24 bases between them. The CDR3 runs to 19 residues. Germline V gene sequence: CDR1 LNHNV, CDR2 YYDKDF (reference sequence). The chain's CDR3 is CATSRDLRGSSGKGYEQYF. CDR3 DNA sequence: TGTGCCACCAGCAGAGATCTAAGAGGGTCGTCCGGTAAAGGCTACGAGCAGTACTTC.

CDR3 residues: CASKQIVPGNTIYF. The CDR3 nucleotides are TGTGCCAGCAAACAGATCGTCCCTGGAAACACCATATATTTT. V gene TRBV6-6 combines with J gene TRBJ1-3; D gene ambiguous. The V gene lost 7 bases and the J gene lost 2 bases, with 12 bases spanning the gap. CDR3 size: 14 residues. The germline gives CDR1 MNHNY, CDR2 SVGAGI (reference sequence).

The chain employs TRBV12-3 or TRBV12-4 and TRBJ1-6; D may be TRBD1 (6 bases). The CDR3 is made up of 12 amino acids. The ends were cut back, 5 bases at V and 14 bases at J, with 13 bases in the middle. The CDR3 region is CASSTGFITLHF. Here the CDR3 DNA reads TGTGCCAGCAGTACAGGGTTTATCACCCTCCACTTT.